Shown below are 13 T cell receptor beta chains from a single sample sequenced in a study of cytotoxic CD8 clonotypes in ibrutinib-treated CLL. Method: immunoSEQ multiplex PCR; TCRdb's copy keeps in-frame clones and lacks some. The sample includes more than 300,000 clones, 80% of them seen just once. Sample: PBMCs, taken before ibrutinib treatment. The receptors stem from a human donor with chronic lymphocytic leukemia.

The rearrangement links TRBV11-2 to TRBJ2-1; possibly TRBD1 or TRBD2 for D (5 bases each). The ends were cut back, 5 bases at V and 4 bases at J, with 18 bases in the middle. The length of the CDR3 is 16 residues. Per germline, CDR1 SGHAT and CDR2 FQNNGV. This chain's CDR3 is CASSPGPGSRYNEQFF. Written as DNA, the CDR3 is TGTGCCAGCAGCCCGGGGCCAGGGTCTCGTTACAATGAGCAGTTCTTC.

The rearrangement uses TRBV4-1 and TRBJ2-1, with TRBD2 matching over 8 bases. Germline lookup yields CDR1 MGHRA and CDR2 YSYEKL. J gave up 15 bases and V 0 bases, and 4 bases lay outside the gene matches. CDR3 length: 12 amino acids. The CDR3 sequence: CASSQDSGVPFF. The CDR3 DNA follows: TGCGCCAGCAGCCAAGATAGCGGGGTACCGTTCTTC.

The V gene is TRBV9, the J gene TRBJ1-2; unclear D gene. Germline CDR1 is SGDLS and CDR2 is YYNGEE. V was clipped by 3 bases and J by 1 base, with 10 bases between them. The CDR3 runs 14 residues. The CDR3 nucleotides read TGTGCCAGCAGCGCTCGACTGAATAACTATGGCTACACCTTC. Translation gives CASSARLNNYGYTF.

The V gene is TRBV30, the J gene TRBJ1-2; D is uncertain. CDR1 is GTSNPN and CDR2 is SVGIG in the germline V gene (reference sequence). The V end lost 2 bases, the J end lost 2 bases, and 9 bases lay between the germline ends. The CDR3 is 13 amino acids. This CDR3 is CAWSQVGNYGYTF. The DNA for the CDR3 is TGTGCCTGGAGTCAAGTTGGGAACTATGGCTACACCTTC.

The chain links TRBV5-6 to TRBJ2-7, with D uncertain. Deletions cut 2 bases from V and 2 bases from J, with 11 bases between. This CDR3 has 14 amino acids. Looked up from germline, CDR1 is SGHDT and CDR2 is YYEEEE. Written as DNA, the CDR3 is TGTGCCAGCAGCTTCTATGTATATCCCTACGAGCAGTACTTC. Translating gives CASSFYVYPYEQYF.

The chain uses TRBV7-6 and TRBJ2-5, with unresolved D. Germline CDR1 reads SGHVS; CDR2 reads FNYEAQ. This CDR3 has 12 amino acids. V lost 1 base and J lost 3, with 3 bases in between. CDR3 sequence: CASSLVKETQYF. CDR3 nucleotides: TGTGCCAGCAGCTTAGTAAAAGAGACCCAGTACTTC.

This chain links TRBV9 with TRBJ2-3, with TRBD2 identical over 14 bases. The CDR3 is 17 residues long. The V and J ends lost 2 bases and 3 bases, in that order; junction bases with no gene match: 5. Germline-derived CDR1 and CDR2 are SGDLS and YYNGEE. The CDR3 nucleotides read TGTGCCAGCAGCGTGAGGGGACTAGCGGGAGTAACAGATACGCAGTATTTT. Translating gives CASSVRGLAGVTDTQYF.

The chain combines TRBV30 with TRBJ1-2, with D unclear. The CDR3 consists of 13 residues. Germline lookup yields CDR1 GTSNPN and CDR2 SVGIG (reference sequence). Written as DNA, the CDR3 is TGTGCGGAGGCGGTGGGGAGCGGTGCTGGCTACACCTTC. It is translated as CAEAVGSGAGYTF.

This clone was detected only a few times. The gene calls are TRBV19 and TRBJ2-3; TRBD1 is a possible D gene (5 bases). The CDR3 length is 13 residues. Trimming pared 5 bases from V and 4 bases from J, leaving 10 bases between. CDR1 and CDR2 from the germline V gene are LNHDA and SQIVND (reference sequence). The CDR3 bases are TGTGCCAGTAGTGTGCAGGGTGCAGATACGCAGTATTTT. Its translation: CASSVQGADTQYF.

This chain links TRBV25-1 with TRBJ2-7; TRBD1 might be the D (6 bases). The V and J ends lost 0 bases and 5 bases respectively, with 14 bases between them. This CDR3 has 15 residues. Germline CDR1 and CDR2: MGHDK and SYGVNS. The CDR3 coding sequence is TGTGCCAGCAGTGAATACTTCGAGGGGGACGACGAGCAGTACTTC. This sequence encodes CASSEYFEGDDEQYF.

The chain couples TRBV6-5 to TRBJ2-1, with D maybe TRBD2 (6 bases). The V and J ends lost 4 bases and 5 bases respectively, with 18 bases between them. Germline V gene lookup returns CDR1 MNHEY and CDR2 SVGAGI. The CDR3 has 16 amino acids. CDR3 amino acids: CASSWGLARPNNEQFF. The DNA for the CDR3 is TGTGCCAGCAGTTGGGGACTCGCAAGACCTAACAATGAGCAGTTCTTC.

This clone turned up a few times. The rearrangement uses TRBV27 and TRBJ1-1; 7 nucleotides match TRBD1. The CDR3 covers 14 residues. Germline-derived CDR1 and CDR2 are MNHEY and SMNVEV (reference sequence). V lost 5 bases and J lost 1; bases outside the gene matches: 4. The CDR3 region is CASSQRDRNTEAFF. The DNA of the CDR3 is TGTGCCAGCAGTCAAAGGGACAGGAACACTGAAGCTTTCTTT.

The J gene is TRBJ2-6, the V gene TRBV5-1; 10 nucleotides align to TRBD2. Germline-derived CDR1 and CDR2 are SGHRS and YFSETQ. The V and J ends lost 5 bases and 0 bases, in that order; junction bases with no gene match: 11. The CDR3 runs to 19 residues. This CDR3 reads CASRRGLAEFSSGANVLTF. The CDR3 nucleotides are TGCGCCAGCAGACGAGGACTAGCGGAGTTCAGCTCTGGGGCCAACGTCCTGACTTTC.